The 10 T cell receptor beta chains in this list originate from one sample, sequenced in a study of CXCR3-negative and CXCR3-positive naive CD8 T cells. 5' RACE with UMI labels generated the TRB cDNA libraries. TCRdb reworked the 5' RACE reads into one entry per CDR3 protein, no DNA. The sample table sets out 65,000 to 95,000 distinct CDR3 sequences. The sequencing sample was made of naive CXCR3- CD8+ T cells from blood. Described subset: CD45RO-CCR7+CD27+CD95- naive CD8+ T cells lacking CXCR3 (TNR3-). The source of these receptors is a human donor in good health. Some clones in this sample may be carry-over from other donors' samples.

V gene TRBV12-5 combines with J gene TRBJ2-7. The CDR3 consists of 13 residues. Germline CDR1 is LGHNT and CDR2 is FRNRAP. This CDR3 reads CASGFASSYEQYF.

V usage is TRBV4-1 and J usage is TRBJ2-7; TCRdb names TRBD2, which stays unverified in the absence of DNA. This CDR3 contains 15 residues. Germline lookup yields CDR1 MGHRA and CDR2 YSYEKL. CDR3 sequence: CASSQGTSGGYEQYF.

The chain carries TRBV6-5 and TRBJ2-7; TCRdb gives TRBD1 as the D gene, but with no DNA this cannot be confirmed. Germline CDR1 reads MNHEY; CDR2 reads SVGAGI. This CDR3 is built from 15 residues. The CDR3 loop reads CASRAPGQGYHEQYF.

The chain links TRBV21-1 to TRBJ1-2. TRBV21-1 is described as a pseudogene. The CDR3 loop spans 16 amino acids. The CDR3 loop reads CASSLEGGRLYYGYTF.

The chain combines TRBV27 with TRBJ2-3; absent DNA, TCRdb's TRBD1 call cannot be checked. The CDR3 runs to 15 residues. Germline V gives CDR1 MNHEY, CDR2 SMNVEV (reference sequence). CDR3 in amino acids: CATLSGGALVHTQYF.

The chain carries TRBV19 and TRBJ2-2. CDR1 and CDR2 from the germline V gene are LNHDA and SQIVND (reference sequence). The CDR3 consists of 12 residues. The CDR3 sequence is CASSTYTGELFF.

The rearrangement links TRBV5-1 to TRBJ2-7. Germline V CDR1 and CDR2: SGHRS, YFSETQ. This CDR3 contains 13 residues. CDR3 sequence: CASSLYDEYEQYF.

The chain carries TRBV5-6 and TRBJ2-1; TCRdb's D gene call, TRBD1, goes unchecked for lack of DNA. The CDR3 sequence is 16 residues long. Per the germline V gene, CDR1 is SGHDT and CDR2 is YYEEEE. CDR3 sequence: CASSPDRTSSYNEQFF. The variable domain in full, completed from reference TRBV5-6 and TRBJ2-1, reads DAGVTQSPTHLIKTRGQQVTLRCSPKSGHDTVSWYQQALGQGPQFIFQYYEEEERQRGNFPDRFSGHQFPNYSSELNVNALLLGDSALYLCASSPDRTSSYNEQFFGPGTRLTVL.

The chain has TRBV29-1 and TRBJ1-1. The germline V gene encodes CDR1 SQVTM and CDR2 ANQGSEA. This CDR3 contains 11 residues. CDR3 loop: CSVVNPTEAFF.

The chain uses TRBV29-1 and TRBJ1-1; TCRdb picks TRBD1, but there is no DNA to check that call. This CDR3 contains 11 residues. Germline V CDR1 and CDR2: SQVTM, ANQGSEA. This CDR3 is CSGGGGTEAFF.